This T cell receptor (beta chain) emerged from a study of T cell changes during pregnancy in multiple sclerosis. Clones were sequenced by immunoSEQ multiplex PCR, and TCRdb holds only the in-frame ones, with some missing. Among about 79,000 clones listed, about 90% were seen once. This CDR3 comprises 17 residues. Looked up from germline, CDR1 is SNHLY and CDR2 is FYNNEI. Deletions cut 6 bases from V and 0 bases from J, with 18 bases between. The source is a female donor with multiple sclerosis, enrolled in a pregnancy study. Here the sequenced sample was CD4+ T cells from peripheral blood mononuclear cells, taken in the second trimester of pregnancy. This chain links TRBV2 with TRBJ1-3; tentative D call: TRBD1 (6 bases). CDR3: CASSLITTGSSGNTIYF. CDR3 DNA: TGTGCCAGCAGCCTCATAACCACAGGGAGCTCTGGAAACACCATATATTTT.